This T cell receptor (beta chain) is from a study of T cell repertoires in cytomegalovirus infection. The CDR3 is 16 residues long. Germline V gives CDR1 MNHNY, CDR2 SVGAGI (reference sequence). V was pared by 6 bases and J by 6 bases, with 22 bases between. This clonotype was recorded a few times. Its target is not known. MiXCR, applied by TCRdb to the reads, yields one record per CDR3 protein. This table has some 500,000 distinct CDR3 sequences, around 35% appearing once. V usage is TRBV6-6 and J usage is TRBJ2-3; D not certain. The source of this sequence is a human donor in good health (CMV status not recorded). Some clones in this sample may be carry-over from other donors' samples. The sample consisted of cultured PBMCs, taken from culture after CMV antigen stimulation. In DNA form, the CDR3 reads TGTGCCAGCAGAACGAAAAGCAGAGTACATCGGGATACGCAGTATTTT. It yields the protein CASRTKSRVHRDTQYF.